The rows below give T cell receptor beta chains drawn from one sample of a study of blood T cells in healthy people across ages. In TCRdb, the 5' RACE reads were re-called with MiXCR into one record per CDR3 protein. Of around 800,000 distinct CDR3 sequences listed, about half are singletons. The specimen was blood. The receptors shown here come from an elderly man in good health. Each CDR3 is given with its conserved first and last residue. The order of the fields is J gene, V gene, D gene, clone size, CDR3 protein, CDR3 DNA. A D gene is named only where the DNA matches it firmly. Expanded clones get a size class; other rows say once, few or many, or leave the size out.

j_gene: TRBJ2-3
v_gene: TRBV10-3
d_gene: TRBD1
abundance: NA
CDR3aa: CAISDRGSTDTQYF
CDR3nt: TGTGCCATCAGTGACAGGGGGAGCACAGATACGCAGTATTTT

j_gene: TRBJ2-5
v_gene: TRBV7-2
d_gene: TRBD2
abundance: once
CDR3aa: CASSPLAGGPGQYF
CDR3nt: TGTGCCAGCAGCCCCCTAGCGGGAGGGCCGGGGCAGTACTTC

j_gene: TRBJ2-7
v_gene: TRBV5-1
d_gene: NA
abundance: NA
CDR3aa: CASSLKVGISEQYF
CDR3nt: TGCGCCAGCAGCCTGAAGGTGGGCATAAGCGAGCAGTACTTC

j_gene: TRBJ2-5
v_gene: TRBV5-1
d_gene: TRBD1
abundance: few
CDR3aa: CASSAGTGRETQYF
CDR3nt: TGCGCCAGCAGCGCCGGGACAGGGAGGGAGACCCAGTACTTC

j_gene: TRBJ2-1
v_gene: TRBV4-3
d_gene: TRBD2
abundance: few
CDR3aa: CASSQDLAGGTLNEQFF
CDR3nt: TGCGCCAGCAGCCAAGACTTAGCGGGAGGGACACTTAATGAGCAGTTCTTC

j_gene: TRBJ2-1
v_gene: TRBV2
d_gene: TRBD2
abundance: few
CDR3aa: CASRGTSGSPNEQFF
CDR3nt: TGTGCCAGCAGGGGGACTAGCGGGAGTCCCAATGAGCAGTTCTTC

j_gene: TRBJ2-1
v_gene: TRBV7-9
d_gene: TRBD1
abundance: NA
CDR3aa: CASSLGGTDLGQFF
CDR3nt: TGTGCCAGCAGCTTAGGTGGGACAGACCTCGGGCAGTTCTTC

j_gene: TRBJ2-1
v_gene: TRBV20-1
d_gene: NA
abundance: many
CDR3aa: CSAVLAPFDNEQFF
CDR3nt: TGCAGTGCTGTACTAGCCCCCTTTGATAATGAGCAGTTCTTC

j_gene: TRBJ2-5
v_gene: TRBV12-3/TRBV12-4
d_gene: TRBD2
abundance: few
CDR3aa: CASSRGGGNQETQYF
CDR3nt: TGTGCCAGCAGTCGCGGGGGAGGGAACCAAGAGACCCAGTACTTC

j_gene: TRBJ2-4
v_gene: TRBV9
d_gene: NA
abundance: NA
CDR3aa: CASSQTLGGEQYF
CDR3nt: TGTGCCAGCAGCCAAACCCTAGGTGGTGAGCAGTACTTC

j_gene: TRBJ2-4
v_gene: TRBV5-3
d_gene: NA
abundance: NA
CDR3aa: CARSRQPGELAKNIQYF
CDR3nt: TGTGCCAGAAGCCGACAACCAGGGGAGCTAGCCAAAAACATTCAGTACTTC

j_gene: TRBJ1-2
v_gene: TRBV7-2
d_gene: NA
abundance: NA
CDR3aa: CASSLNAPGLESYGYTF
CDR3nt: TGTGCCAGCAGCTTAAATGCCCCCGGTTTAGAGTCCTATGGCTACACCTTC

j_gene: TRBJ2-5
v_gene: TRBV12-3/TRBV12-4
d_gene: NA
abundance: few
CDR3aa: CASTPGIETQYF
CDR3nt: TGTGCCAGCACCCCCGGGATAGAGACCCAGTACTTC

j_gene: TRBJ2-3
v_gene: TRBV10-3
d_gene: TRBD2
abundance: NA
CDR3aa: CAISQGLAATDTQYF
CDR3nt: TGCGCCATCAGTCAAGGACTAGCTGCAACAGATACGCAGTATTTT

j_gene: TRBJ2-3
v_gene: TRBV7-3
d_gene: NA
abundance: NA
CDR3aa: CASSTTPSSPQVYF
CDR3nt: TGTGCCAGCAGCACAACCCCGAGTAGCCCCCAAGTGTATTTT

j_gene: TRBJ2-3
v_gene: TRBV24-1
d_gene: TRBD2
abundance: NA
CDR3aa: CATGDFTSGSSDTQYF
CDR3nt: TGTGCCACCGGTGATTTTACTAGCGGGAGTTCAGATACGCAGTATTTT

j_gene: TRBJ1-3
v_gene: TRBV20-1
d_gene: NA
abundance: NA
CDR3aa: CSARDSREGNTIYF
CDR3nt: TGCAGTGCTAGAGATTCTCGGGAGGGTAACACCATATACTTT

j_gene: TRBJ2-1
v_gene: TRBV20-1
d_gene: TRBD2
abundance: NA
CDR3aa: CSAIGTSGARYNEQFF
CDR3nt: TGCAGTGCCATCGGGACTAGCGGAGCTCGATACAATGAGCAGTTCTTC

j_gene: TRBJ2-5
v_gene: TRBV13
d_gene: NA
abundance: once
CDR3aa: CASSLGGARWDTQYF
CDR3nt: TGTGCCAGCAGCTTAGGGGGCGCCAGGTGGGATACCCAGTACTTC

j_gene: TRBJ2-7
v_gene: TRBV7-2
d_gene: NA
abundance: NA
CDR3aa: CAGSSARSYEQYF
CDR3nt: TGTGCCGGCAGCTCGGCAAGGAGTTACGAGCAGTACTTC

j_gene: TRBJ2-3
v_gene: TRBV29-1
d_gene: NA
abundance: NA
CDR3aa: CSVDGLATSTDTQYF
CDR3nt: TGCAGCGTTGATGGTCTAGCGACTAGCACAGATACGCAGTATTTT

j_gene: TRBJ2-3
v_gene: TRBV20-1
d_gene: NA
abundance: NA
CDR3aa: CSARPAGTLSTDTQYF
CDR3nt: TGCAGTGCTAGGCCCGCCGGGACCCTTAGCACAGATACGCAGTATTTT

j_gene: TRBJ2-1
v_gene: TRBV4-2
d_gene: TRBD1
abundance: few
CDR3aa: CASSQTRQGEQFF
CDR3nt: TGTGCCAGCAGCCAGACGAGACAGGGTGAGCAGTTCTTC

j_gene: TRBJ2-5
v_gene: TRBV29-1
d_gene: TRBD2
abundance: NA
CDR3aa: CSVLAGGGETQYF
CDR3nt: TGCAGCGTTTTAGCGGGAGGCGGGGAGACCCAGTACTTC

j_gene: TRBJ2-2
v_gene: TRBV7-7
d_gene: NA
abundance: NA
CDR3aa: CASSPNLTPGELFF
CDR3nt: TGTGCTAGCAGCCCTAACCTGACACCCGGGGAGCTGTTTTTT

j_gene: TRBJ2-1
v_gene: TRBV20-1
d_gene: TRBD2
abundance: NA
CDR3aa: CSVRGAYLGTQTSGILNEQFF
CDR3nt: TGCAGTGTTAGGGGCGCCTACCTTGGTACTCAGACTAGCGGGATATTGAATGAGCAGTTCTTC

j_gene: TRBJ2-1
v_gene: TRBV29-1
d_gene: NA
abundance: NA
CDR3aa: CSAKGSFSGNEQFF
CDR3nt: TGCAGCGCAAAGGGGTCCTTCTCGGGCAATGAGCAGTTCTTC

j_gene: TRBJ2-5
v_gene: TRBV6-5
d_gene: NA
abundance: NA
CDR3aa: CASSFRGLMYQETQYF
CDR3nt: TGTGCCAGCAGTTTCCGTGGACTTATGTACCAAGAGACCCAGTACTTC

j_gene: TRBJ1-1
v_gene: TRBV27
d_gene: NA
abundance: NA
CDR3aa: CASSLGPGTEAFF
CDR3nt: TGTGCCAGCAGCCTCGGGCCCGGGACTGAAGCTTTCTTT

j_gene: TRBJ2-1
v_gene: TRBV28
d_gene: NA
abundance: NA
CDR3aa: CATGGGYNEQFF
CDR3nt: TGTGCCACCGGAGGAGGGTACAATGAGCAGTTCTTC

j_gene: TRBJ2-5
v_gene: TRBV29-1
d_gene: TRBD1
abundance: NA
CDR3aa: CSVETRGPETQYF
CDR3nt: TGCAGCGTTGAAACCAGGGGGCCGGAGACCCAGTACTTC

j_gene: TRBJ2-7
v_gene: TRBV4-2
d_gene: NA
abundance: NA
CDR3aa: CASSQDRALYEQYF
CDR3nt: TGTGCCAGCAGCCAAGATCGCGCCTTATACGAGCAGTACTTC

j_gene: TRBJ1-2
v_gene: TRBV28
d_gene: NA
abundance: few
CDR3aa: CASSSPPGASNYGYTF
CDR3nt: TGTGCCAGCAGTTCTCCCCCAGGGGCCTCTAACTATGGCTACACCTTC

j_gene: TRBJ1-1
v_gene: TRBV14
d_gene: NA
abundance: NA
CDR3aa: CASSPVDSTEAFF
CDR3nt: TGTGCCAGCAGCCCCGTCGACAGCACTGAAGCTTTCTTT

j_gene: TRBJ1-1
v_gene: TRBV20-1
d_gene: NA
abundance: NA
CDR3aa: CSAMETEAFF
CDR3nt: TGCAGTGCTATGGAGACTGAAGCTTTCTTT

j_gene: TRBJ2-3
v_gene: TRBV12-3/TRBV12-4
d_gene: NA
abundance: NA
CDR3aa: CASSSERHSTDTQYF
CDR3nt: TGTGCCAGCAGTTCGGAGCGGCATAGCACAGATACGCAGTATTTT

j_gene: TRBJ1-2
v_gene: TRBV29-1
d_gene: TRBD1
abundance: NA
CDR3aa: CSVDSGTAHNYGYTF
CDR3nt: TGCAGCGTAGATTCCGGGACAGCCCATAACTATGGCTACACCTTC

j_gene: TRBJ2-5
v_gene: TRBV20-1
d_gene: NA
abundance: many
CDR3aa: CSAYASAQETQYF
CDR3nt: TGCAGTGCTTATGCTAGCGCACAAGAGACCCAGTACTTC

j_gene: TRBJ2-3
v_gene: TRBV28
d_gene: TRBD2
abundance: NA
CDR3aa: CASSLRRGDTDTQYF
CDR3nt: TGTGCCAGCAGTTTACGGCGGGGGGACACAGATACGCAGTATTTT

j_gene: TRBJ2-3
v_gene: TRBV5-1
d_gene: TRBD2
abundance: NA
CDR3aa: CASSLPSGTNTDTQYF
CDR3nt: TGCGCCAGCAGCTTACCTAGCGGGACTAATACAGATACGCAGTATTTT

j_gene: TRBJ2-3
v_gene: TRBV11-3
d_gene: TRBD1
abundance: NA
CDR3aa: CASSGRTGVDTQYF
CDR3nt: TGTGCCAGCAGCGGGCGGACAGGGGTAGATACGCAGTATTTT

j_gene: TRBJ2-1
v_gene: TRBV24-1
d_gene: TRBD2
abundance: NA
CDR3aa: CATSDQGLASYNEQFF
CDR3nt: TGTGCCACCAGTGACCAGGGACTAGCTAGCTACAATGAGCAGTTCTTC

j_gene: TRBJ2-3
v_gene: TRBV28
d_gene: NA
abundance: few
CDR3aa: CASSFLGRGRDDTDTQYF
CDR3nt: TGTGCCAGCAGTTTCCTCGGCAGGGGCAGGGACGACACAGATACGCAGTATTTT

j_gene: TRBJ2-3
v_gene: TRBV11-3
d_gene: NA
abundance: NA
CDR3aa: CASSSGSRPDTQYF
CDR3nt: TGTGCCAGCAGCTCGGGTTCTCGACCAGATACGCAGTATTTT

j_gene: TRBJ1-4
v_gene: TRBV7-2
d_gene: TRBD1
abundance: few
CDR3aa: CASSRDSSNEKLFF
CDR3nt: TGTGCCAGCAGCCGGGACAGCTCTAATGAAAAACTGTTTTTT

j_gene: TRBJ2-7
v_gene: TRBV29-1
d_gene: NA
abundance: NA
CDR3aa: CSVEVSAAYEQYF
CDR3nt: TGCAGCGTTGAGGTATCTGCGGCGTACGAGCAGTACTTC

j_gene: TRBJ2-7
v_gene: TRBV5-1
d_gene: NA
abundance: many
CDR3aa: CASSVDLEFEQYF
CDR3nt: TGCGCCAGCAGCGTGGATTTGGAATTCGAGCAGTACTTC

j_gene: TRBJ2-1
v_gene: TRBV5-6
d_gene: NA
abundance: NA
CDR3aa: CASSLISGPYNEQFF
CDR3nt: TGTGCCAGCAGCTTGATATCCGGCCCCTACAATGAGCAGTTCTTC

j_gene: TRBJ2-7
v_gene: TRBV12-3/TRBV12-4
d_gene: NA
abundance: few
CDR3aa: CASSLARNGEQYF
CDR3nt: TGTGCCAGCAGTTTAGCTCGGAATGGCGAGCAGTACTTC

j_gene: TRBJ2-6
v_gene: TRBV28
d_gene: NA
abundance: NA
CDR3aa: CASCSTGSGANVLTF
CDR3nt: TGTGCCAGCTGCTCCACAGGGTCTGGGGCCAACGTCCTGACTTTC

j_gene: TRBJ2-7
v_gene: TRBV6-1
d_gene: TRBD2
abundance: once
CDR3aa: CASRQPTSGRYTYEQYF
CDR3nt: TGTGCCAGCAGACAACCCACTAGCGGGAGGTATACCTACGAGCAGTACTTC

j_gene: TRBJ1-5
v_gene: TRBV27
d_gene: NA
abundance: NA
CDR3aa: CASSWTRGNQPQHF
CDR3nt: TGTGCCAGCAGCTGGACTCGGGGCAATCAGCCCCAGCATTTT

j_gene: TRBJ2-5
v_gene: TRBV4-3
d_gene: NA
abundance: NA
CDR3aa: CASSQDRLLETQYF
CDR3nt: TGCGCCAGCAGCCAAGATAGACTATTAGAGACCCAGTACTTC